The 23 T cell receptor beta chains reported below all come from one sample, sequenced in a study of blood T cell repertoires in COVID-19. Libraries were prepared by immunoSEQ multiplex PCR; TCRdb keeps only in-frame clonotypes and omits some of them. This sample has 75,000 to 90,000 clones, with around 78% found just once. The sequenced sample was peripheral blood. The receptors were sampled from a man between 60 and 70 years old with COVID-19, enrolled during active disease.

This clone was seen once. Here the CDR3 DNA reads TGCAGCTCGAGGGAGTTGAACACCGGGGAGCTGTTTTTT. Residues: CSSRELNTGELFF. The chain uses TRBV29-1 and TRBJ2-2; TRBD2 is a possible D gene (5 bases). Germline V gene sequence: CDR1 SQVTM, CDR2 ANQGSEA. The germline V and J ends were trimmed by 8 bases and 1 base, with 11 bases remaining between them. This CDR3 is built from 13 residues.

The V call is TRBV27, the J call TRBJ2-2; 8 nucleotides line up with TRBD2. Germline assignment: CDR1 MNHEY and CDR2 SMNVEV (reference sequence). The V and J ends lost 3 bases and 2 bases, in that order; junction bases with no gene match: 8. CDR3 size: 17 residues. The CDR3 sequence: CASSFKGGGTNTGELFF. The DNA for the CDR3 is TGTGCCAGCAGTTTCAAGGGCGGGGGGACTAACACCGGGGAGCTGTTTTTT.

V usage is TRBV3-1 (or the pseudogene TRBV3-2) and J usage is TRBJ2-7; TRBD2 is a possible D gene (5 bases). V was shortened by 3 bases and J by 6 bases, with 15 bases between the two germline ends. The germline V gene encodes CDR1 LGHDT and CDR2 YNNKEL (reference sequence). This CDR3 has 14 residues. CDR3 sequence reads: CASSHTTFEGEQYF. CDR3 bases: TGTGCCAGCAGCCATACTACCTTCGAGGGCGAGCAGTACTTC.

The V gene is TRBV5-6, the J gene TRBJ1-1; maybe TRBD1 (5 bases). Germline-derived CDR1 and CDR2 are SGHDT and YYEEEE. The CDR3 runs to 14 residues. V was clipped by 2 bases and J by 1 base, with 9 bases between them. DNA for the CDR3: TGTGCCAGCAGCTTTGCGACAGAGAACACTGAAGCTTTCTTT. This translates into CASSFATENTEAFF.

This sequence joins TRBV12-5 and TRBJ1-5, with D tentatively TRBD1 (5 bases). Germline CDR1 LGHNT, CDR2 FRNRAP. CDR3 size: 17 residues. Trimming removed 0 bases from V and 4 bases from J, with 16 bases in between. The CDR3 nucleotides are TGTGCTAGTGGTTTGGTGGGTTCATTGGGGCCTAATCAGCCCCAGCATTTT. It is translated as CASGLVGSLGPNQPQHF.

The chain uses TRBV7-9 and TRBJ1-2, with TRBD1 identical over 8 bases. The CDR3 has 17 residues. Germline trimming cut 5 bases from V and 0 bases from J; bases unmatched to any gene: 11. From germline, CDR1 is SEHNR and CDR2 FQNEAQ (reference sequence). As DNA, the CDR3 is TGTGCCAGCAGCCCCAGGGACAGGTCACTTTCTAACTATGGCTACACCTTC. It yields the protein CASSPRDRSLSNYGYTF.

A single count supports this clone. The chain has TRBV3-1 (or the pseudogene TRBV3-2) and TRBJ2-4, with D unclear. The CDR3 runs to 12 residues. The germline V and J ends were trimmed by 2 bases and 4 bases, with 3 bases remaining between them. The V gene's germline CDR1 is LGHDT and CDR2 YNNKEL (reference sequence). CDR3 protein: CASSQRKNIQYF. In DNA, the CDR3 is TGTGCCAGCAGCCAACGGAAAAACATTCAGTACTTC.

V and J are TRBV12-3 or TRBV12-4 and TRBJ1-1, with a possible D match to TRBD1 (5 bases). The CDR3 is 13 amino acids. V lost 3 bases and J lost 4, with 9 bases in between. The CDR3 spells CASSFGQGTEAFF. The CDR3 DNA is TGTGCCAGCAGTTTCGGCCAGGGCACTGAAGCTTTCTTT.

The rearrangement joins TRBV18 to TRBJ2-7, with a possible D match to TRBD2 (6 bases). CDR1 KGHSH and CDR2 LQKENI come from the germline V gene. This CDR3 contains 15 residues. Trimming removed 6 bases from V and 1 base from J, with 16 bases in between. The CDR3 loop is CASSSSGGRSYEQYF. CDR3 nucleotide sequence: TGTGCCAGCTCGTCCTCTGGAGGGAGGTCCTACGAGCAGTACTTC.

The V gene is TRBV5-6, the J gene TRBJ2-7, with 11 positions matching TRBD1. Per the germline V gene, CDR1 is SGHDT and CDR2 is YYEEEE. Unmatched junction bases numbered 10, after V lost 2 bases and J lost 3 bases. The CDR3 contains 17 residues. DNA of the CDR3: TGTGCCAGCAGCTTAGGGACAGGGGGAGCCCTCAGCTACGAGCAGTACTTC. Residues: CASSLGTGGALSYEQYF. The full variable domain, its missing parts supplied by reference TRBV5-6 and TRBJ2-7, is DAGVTQSPTHLIKTRGQQVTLRCSPKSGHDTVSWYQQALGQGPQFIFQYYEEEERQRGNFPDRFSGHQFPNYSSELNVNALLLGDSALYLCASSLGTGGALSYEQYFGPGTRLTVT.

This clone was recorded a few times. Additional DNA sequences in this sample encode the identical CDR3. The genes are TRBV5-1 and TRBJ1-2; TRBD1 matches at 7 bases. The CDR3 runs 14 residues. V lost 2 bases, J lost 4 bases, and 5 bases stayed unmatched. The germline CDR1 and CDR2 sequences are SGHRS and YFSETQ. CDR3 residues: CASSLGDRTYGYTF. In DNA, the CDR3 is TGCGCCAGCAGCTTAGGGGACAGAACCTATGGCTACACCTTC.

The CDR3, as DNA: TGTGCCAGCACCTCACGGGGGAGGAGCAATCAGCCCCAGCATTTT. Encoded protein: CASTSRGRSNQPQHF. The genes are TRBV7-2 and TRBJ1-5; D perhaps matches TRBD1 (5 bases). This CDR3 is 15 amino acids long. Germline assignment: CDR1 SGHTA and CDR2 FQGNSA. The germline V and J ends were trimmed by 7 bases and 1 base, with 14 bases remaining between them.

This clone was detected a few times. The rearrangement joins TRBV4-3 to TRBJ1-1; D might be TRBD1 (5 bases). CDR1 is LGHNA and CDR2 is YSLEER in the germline V gene. Trimming pared 4 bases from V and 2 bases from J, leaving 11 bases between. The CDR3 consists of 14 residues. This CDR3 reads CASSPGQANTEAFF. For the CDR3, the DNA is TGCGCCAGCAGCCCAGGGCAGGCCAACACTGAAGCTTTCTTT.

The rearrangement uses TRBV3-1 (or the pseudogene TRBV3-2) and TRBJ2-1; 8 bases are shared with TRBD1. V lost 2 bases and J lost 4; bases outside the gene matches: 10. The CDR3 is 17 amino acids. CDR1 and CDR2 (germline): LGHDT, YNNKEL (reference sequence). The CDR3 protein is CASSQRGTGGLYNEQFF. The CDR3 bases are TGTGCCAGCAGCCAAAGAGGGACAGGCGGTCTGTACAATGAGCAGTTCTTC.

The V call is TRBV12-3 or TRBV12-4, the J call TRBJ2-1, with D uncertain. This CDR3 comprises 11 residues. V lost 4 bases to trimming and J lost 7 bases, with 5 bases between them. The CDR3 DNA reads as TGTGCCAGCAGTTCTTTGAATGAGCAGTTCTTC. Protein product: CASSSLNEQFF.

The rearrangement uses TRBV11-3 and TRBJ2-2, with D possibly matching TRBD1 (5 bases). V shed 5 bases and J shed 5 bases, with 9 bases lying between them. The CDR3 is 13 residues long. Germline V CDR1 and CDR2: SGHNT, YENEEA. This CDR3 is CASSLYRTGELFF. The CDR3 region has the DNA TGTGCCAGCAGCCTCTACAGGACCGGGGAGCTGTTTTTT.

V gene TRBV12-3 or TRBV12-4 combines with J gene TRBJ2-7, with TRBD1 identical over 10 bases. Germline trimming cut 6 bases from V and 6 bases from J; bases unmatched to any gene: 5. The length of the CDR3 is 13 residues. The CDR3 is CASSPGQGLEQYF. The CDR3 DNA reads TGTGCCAGCAGCCCGGGACAGGGGCTCGAGCAGTACTTC.

The genes are TRBV7-9 and TRBJ2-4; TRBD1 agrees at 7 bases. V lost 0 bases and J lost 4; bases outside the gene matches: 6. From germline, CDR1 is SEHNR and CDR2 FQNEAQ (reference sequence). The CDR3 has 16 residues. Written as DNA, the CDR3 is TGTGCCAGCAGCTTAGCGGGTAACAGGGGAAAAAACATTCAGTACTTC. Its protein product is CASSLAGNRGKNIQYF.

The chain couples TRBV19 to TRBJ2-7, with D possibly TRBD1 on 5 matching bases. This CDR3 comprises 14 residues. Germline-derived CDR1 and CDR2 are LNHDA and SQIVND (reference sequence). V dropped 5 bases and J dropped 1 base, with 12 bases sitting between them. The CDR3, as DNA: TGTGCCAGTAGTCGAACAGGCGAGTCCTACGAGCAGTACTTC. Translation: CASSRTGESYEQYF.

The gene calls are TRBV6-5 and TRBJ2-4; tentatively, D is TRBD1 (6 bases). Germline CDR1 MNHEY, CDR2 SVGAGI. CDR3 length: 13 amino acids. The V end lost 5 bases, the J end lost 9 bases, and 14 bases lay between the germline ends. The chain's CDR3 is CASSPQGRGIQYF. The DNA for the CDR3 is TGTGCCAGCAGTCCACAGGGTCGAGGCATTCAGTACTTC.

The chain couples TRBV5-6 to TRBJ1-3; tentative D call: TRBD1 (5 bases). Trimming stripped 1 base from V and 2 bases from J, with 7 bases between. The CDR3 is 14 residues long. Germline CDR1 reads SGHDT; CDR2 reads YYEEEE. The CDR3 region is CASSLSGTGNTIYF. CDR3 bases: TGTGCCAGCAGCTTGTCAGGGACTGGAAACACCATATATTTT.

In its sample, this clone was seen once. The chain uses TRBV5-6 and TRBJ2-5; TRBD1 agrees at 7 bases. V shed 5 bases and J 10 bases; nucleotides not matched to a gene: 8. The CDR3 contains 12 residues. Germline V gene sequence: CDR1 SGHDT, CDR2 YYEEEE. The CDR3 bases are TGTGCCAGCAGACAGGGGCTCCTGGACCAGTACTTC. Translated: CASRQGLLDQYF.

This sequence joins TRBV5-4 and TRBJ2-3, with D possibly matching TRBD2 (5 bases). CDR3 length: 13 amino acids. Trimming stripped 3 bases from V and 7 bases from J, with 12 bases between. Germline V gene lookup returns CDR1 SGHNT and CDR2 YYREEE (reference sequence). This CDR3 is CASSSVGENTQYF. CDR3 DNA: TGTGCCAGCAGCTCGGTGGGAGAAAATACGCAGTATTTT.